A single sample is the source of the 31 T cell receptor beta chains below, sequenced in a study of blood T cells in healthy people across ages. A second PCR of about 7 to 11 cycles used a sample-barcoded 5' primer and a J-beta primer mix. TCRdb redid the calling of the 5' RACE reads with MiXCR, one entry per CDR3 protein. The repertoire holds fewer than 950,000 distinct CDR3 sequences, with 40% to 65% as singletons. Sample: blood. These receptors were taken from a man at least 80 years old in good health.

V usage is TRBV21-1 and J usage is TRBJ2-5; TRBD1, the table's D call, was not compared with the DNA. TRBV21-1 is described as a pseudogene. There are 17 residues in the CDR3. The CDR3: CASSTRVGREELETQYF. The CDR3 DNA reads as TGTGCCAGCAGCACAAGGGTGGGGCGGGAAGAGCTAGAGACCCAGTACTTC.

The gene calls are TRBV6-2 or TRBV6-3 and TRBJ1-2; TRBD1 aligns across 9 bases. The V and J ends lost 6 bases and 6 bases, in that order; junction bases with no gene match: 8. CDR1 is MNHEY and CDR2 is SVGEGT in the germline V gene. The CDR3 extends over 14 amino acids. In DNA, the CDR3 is TGTGCCAGCAGCCCCGGGGGACAGGGCGATGGCTACACCTTC. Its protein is CASSPGGQGDGYTF.

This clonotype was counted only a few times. The CDR3 sequence: CASGSQGASSPLHF. DNA for the CDR3: TGTGCCAGCGGTTCACAGGGGGCAAGTTCACCCCTCCACTTT. The chain carries TRBV2 and TRBJ1-6; 9 bases are a match to TRBD1. The CDR3 loop spans 14 amino acids. From germline, CDR1 is SNHLY and CDR2 FYNNEI. Trimming removed 8 bases from V and 9 bases from J; junction bases left unmatched: 8.

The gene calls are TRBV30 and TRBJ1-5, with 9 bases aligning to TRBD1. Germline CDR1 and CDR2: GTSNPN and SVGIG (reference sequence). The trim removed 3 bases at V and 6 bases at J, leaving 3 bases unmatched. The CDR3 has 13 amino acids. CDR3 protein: CAWSTGGRQPQHF. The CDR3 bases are TGTGCCTGGAGCACAGGGGGCCGTCAGCCCCAGCATTTT.

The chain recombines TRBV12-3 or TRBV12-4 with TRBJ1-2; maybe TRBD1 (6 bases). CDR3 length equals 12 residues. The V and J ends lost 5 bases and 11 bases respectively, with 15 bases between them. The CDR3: CASSPGQYRYTF. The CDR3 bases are TGTGCCAGCAGTCCCGGACAGTACCGTTACACCTTC.

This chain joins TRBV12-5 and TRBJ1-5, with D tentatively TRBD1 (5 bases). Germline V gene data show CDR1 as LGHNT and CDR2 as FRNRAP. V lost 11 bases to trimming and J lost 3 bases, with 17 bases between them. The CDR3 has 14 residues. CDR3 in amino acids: CAAGTGRLNQPQHF. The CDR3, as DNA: TGTGCTGCGGGGACGGGACGCCTCAATCAGCCCCAGCATTTT.

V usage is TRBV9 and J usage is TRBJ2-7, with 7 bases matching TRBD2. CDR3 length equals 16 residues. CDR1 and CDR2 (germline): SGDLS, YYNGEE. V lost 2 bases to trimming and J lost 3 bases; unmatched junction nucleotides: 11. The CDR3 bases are TGTGCCAGCAGCGTCTACCGGACTAGTTACCTCTACGAGCAGTACTTC. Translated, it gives CASSVYRTSYLYEQYF.

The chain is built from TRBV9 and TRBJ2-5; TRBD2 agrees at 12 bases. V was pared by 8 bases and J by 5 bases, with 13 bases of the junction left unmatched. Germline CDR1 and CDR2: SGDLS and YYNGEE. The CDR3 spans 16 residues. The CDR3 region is CASTRSGTSGLETQYF. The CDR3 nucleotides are TGTGCCAGTACCCGTAGTGGGACTAGCGGGCTCGAGACCCAGTACTTC.

The CDR3 reads CSARWREGLRNEQFF. CDR3 coding DNA: TGCAGTGCCAGGTGGCGGGAGGGCCTTCGCAATGAGCAGTTCTTC. This chain connects TRBV20-1 to TRBJ2-1, with 9 bases that match TRBD2. Germline V gene sequence: CDR1 DFQATT, CDR2 SNEGSKA (reference sequence). Losses at the gene ends were 6 bases for V and 6 bases for J; bases not matched to a gene: 12. The CDR3 runs 15 residues.

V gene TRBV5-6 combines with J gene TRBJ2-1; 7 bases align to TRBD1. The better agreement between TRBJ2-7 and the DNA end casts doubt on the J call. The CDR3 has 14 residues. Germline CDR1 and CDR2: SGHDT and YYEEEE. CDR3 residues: CASSSWTGYNEQYF. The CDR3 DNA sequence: TGTGCCAGCAGCTCCTGGACAGGCTACAATGAGCAGTACTTC.

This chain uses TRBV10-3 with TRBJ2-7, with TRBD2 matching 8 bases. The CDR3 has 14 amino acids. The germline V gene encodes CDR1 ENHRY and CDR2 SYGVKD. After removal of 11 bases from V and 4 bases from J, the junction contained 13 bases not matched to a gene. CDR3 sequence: CASRGSGSGYEQYF. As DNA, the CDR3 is TGTGCCTCTAGGGGCAGCGGGAGTGGGTACGAGCAGTACTTC.

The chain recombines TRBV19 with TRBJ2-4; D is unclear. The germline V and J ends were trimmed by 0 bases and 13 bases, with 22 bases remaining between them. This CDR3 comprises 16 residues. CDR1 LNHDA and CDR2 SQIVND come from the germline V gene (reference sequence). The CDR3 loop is CASSIDHKGHAEEQYF. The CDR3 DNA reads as TGTGCCAGTAGTATAGATCATAAGGGCCACGCAGAGGAGCAGTACTTC.

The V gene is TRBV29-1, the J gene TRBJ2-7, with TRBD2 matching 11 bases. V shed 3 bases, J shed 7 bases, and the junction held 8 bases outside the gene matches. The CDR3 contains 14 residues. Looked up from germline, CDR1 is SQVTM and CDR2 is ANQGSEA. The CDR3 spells CSVELGSGRDEQYF. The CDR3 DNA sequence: TGCAGCGTTGAGTTGGGTAGCGGGAGGGATGAGCAGTACTTC.

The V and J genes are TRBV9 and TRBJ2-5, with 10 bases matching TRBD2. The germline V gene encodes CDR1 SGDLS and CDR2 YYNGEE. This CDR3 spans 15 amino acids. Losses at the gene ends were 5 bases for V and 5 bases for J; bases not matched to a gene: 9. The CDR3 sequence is CASRGASGSAETQYF. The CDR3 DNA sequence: TGTGCCAGCAGAGGGGCTAGCGGGAGTGCGGAGACCCAGTACTTC.

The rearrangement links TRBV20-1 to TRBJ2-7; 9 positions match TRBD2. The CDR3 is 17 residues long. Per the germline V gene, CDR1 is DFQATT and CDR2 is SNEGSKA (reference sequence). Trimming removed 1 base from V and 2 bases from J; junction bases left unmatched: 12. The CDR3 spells CSARGVVQREDPYEQYF. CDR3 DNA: TGCAGTGCTAGAGGAGTTGTCCAGCGGGAGGACCCCTACGAGCAGTACTTC.

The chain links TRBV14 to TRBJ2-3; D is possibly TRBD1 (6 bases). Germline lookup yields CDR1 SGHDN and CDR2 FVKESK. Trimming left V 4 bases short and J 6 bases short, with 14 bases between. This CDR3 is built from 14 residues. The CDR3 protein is CASSRYRESDTQYF. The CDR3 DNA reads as TGTGCCAGCAGCCGCTACAGGGAATCCGATACGCAGTATTTT.

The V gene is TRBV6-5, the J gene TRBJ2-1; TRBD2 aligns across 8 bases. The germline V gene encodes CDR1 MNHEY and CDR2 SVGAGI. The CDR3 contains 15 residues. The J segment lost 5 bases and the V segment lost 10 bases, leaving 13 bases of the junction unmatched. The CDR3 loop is CATRLGGRINNEQFF. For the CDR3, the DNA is TGTGCCACCCGTCTTGGCGGGAGGATAAACAATGAGCAGTTCTTC.

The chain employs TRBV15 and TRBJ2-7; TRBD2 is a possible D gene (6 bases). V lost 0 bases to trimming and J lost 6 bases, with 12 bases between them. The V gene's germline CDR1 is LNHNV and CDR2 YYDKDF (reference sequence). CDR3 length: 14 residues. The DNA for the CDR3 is TGTGCCACCAGCAGAGATAGCGGCTCCCTCGAGCAGTACTTC. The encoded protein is CATSRDSGSLEQYF. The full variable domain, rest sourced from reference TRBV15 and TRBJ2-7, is DAMVIQNPRYQVTQFGKPVTLSCSQTLNHNVMYWYQQKSSQAPKLLFHYYDKDFNNEADTPDNFQSRRPNTSFCFLDIRSPGLGDTAMYLCATSRDSGSLEQYFGPGTRLTVT.

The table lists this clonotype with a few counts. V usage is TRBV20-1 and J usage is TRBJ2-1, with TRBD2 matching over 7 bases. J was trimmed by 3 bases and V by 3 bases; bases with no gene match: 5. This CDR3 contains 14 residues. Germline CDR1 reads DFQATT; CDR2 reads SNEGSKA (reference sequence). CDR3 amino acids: CSARRLAVYNEQFF. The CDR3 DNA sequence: TGCAGTGCTAGGCGGCTAGCGGTCTACAATGAGCAGTTCTTC.

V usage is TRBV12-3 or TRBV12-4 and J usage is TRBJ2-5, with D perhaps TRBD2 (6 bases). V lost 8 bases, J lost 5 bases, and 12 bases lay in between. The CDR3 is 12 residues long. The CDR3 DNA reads TGTGCCAGCGAGGGACTTGGGGAGACCCAGTACTTC. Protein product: CASEGLGETQYF.

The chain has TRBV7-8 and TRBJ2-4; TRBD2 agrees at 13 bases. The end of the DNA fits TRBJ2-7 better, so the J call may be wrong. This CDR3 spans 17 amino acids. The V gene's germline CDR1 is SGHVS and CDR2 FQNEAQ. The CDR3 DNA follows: TGTGCCAGCAGCTCGTCACTAGCGGGAGGGATTCGCTACGAGCAGTACTTC. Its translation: CASSSSLAGGIRYEQYF.

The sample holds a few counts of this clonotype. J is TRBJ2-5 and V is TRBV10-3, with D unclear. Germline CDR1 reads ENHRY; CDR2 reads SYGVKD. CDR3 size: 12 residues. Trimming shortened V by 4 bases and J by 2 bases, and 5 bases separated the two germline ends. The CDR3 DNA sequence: TGTGCCATCAGTGTAAATCAAGAGACCCAGTACTTC. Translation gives CAISVNQETQYF.

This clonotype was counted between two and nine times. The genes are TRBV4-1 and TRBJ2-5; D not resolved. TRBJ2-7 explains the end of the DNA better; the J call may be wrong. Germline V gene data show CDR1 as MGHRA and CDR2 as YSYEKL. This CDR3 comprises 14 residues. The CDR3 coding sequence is TGCGCCAGCAGCCCCCTGGGCCCGTCCCCCGAGCAGTACTTC. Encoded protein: CASSPLGPSPEQYF.

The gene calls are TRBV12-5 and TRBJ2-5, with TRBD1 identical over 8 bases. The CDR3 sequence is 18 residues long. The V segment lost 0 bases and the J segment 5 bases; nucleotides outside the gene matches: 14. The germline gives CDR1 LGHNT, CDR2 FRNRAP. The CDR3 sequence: CASGLVAWTGHGGETQYF. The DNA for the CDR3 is TGTGCTAGTGGTTTGGTCGCTTGGACAGGGCATGGTGGGGAGACCCAGTACTTC.

The CDR3 sequence is CAISMLAGNEQFF. DNA for the CDR3: TGTGCCATCAGTATGCTAGCGGGAAATGAGCAGTTCTTC. The J gene is TRBJ2-1, the V gene TRBV10-3, with 9 bases fitting TRBD2. V lost 5 bases to trimming and J lost 7 bases; unmatched junction nucleotides: 3. The germline CDR1 and CDR2 sequences are ENHRY and SYGVKD. The CDR3 spans 13 residues.

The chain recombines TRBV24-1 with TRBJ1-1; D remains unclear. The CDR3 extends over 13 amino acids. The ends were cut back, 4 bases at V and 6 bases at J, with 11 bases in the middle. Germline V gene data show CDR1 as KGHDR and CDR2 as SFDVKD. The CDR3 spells CATSDFSGPEAFF. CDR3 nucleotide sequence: TGTGCCACCAGTGACTTCAGCGGGCCTGAAGCTTTCTTT.

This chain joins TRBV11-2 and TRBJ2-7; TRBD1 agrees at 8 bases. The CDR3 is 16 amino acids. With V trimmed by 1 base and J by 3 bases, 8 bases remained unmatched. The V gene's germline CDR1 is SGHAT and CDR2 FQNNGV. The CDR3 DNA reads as TGTGCCAGCAGCTTAGTGGGACAGGAGAATAGCTACGAGCAGTACTTC. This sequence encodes CASSLVGQENSYEQYF. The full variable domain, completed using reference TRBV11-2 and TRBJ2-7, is EAGVAQSPRYKIIEKRQSVAFWCNPISGHATLYWYQQILGQGPKLLIQFQNNGVVDDSQLPKDRFSAERLKGVDSTLKIQPAKLEDSAVYLCASSLVGQENSYEQYFGPGTRLTVT.

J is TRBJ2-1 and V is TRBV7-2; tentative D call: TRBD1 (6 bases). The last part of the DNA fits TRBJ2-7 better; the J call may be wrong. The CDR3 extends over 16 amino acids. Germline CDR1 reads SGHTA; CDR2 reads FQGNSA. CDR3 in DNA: TGTGCCAGCAGCTTAAGCGGTGGGGGACAAGCTGGAAAGCAGTACTTC. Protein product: CASSLSGGGQAGKQYF.

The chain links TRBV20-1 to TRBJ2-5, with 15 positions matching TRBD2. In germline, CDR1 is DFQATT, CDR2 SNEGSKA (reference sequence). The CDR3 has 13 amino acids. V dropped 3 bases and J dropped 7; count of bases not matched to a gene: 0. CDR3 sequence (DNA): TGCAGTGCTAGGGGACTAGCGGGAGGGACCCAGTACTTC. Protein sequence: CSARGLAGGTQYF.

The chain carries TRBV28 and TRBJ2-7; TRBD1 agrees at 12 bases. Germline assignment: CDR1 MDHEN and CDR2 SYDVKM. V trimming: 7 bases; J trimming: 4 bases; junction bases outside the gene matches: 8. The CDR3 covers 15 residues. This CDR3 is CASNPPGQGAYEQYF. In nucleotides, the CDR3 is TGTGCCAGCAATCCACCGGGACAGGGGGCATACGAGCAGTACTTC.

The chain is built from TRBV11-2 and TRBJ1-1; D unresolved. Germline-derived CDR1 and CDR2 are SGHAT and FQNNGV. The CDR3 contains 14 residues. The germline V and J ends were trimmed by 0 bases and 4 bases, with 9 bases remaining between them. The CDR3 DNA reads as TGTGCCAGCAGCTTAGATCAGGTCGTCACTGAAGCTTTCTTT. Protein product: CASSLDQVVTEAFF.